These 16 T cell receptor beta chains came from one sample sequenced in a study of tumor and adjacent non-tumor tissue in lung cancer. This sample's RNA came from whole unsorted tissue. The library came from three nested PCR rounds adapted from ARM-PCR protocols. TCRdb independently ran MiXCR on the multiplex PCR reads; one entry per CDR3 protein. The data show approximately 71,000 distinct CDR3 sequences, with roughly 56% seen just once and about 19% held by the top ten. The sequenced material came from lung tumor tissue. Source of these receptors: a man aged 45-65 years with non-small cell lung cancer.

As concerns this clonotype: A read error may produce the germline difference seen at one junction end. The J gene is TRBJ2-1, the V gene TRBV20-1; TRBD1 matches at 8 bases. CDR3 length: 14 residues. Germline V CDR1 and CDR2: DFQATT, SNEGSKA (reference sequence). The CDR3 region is CSDRLGTGHNGQFF. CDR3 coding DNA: TGCAGTGATAGATTGGGGACAGGCCACAATGGGCAGTTCTTC.

The CDR3 reads CSASGLAGRSPDTQYF. In DNA form, the CDR3 reads TGCAGTGCTTCCGGACTAGCAGGAAGGAGCCCAGATACGCAGTATTTT. This chain joins TRBV20-1 and TRBJ2-3, with 8 bases lining up with TRBD2. Trimming took 5 bases from V and 4 from J; bases not matched to a gene: 14. CDR3 length: 16 amino acids. Germline-derived CDR1 and CDR2 are DFQATT and SNEGSKA (reference sequence).

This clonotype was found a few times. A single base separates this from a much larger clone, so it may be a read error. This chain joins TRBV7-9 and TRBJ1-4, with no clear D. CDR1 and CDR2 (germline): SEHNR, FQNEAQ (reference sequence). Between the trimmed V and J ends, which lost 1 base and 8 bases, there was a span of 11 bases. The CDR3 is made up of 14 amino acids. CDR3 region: CASSLVPEREKLFF. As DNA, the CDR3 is TGTGCCAGCAGCTTAGTTCCAGAAAGAGAAAAACTGTTTTTT. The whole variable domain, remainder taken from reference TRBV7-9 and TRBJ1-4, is DTGVSQNPRHKITKRGQNVTFRCDPISEHNRLYWYRQTLGQGPEFLTYFQNEAQLEKSRLLSDRFSAERPKGSFSTLEIQRTEQGDSAMYLCASSLVPEREKLFFGSGTQLSVL.

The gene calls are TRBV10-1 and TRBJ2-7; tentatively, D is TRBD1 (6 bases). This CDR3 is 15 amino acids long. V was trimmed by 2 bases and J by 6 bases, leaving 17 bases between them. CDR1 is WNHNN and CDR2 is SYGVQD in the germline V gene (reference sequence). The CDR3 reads CASSETARGTCEQYF. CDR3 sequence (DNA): TGCGCCAGCAGTGAGACGGCTAGGGGGACCTGCGAGCAGTACTTC.

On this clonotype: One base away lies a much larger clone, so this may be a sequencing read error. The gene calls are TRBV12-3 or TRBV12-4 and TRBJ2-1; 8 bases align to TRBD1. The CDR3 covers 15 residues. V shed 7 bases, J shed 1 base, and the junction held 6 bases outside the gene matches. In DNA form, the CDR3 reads TGTGCCAGCAATAGGACAGGGAGGTCCTACAATGAGCAGTTCTTC. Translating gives CASNRTGRSYNEQFF.

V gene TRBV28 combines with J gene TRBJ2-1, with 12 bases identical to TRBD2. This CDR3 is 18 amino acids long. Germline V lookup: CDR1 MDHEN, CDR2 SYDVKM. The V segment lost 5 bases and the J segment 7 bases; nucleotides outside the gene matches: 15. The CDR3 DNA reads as TGTGCCAGCAGTACCTTCGGACTAGCGGGGAGGCTCCGAAATGAGCAGTTCTTC. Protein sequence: CASSTFGLAGRLRNEQFF.

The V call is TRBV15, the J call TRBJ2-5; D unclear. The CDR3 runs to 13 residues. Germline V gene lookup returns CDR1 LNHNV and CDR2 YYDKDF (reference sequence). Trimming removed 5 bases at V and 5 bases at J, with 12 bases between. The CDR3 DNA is TGTGCCACCAGCTTGGACGTCGTGGAGACCCAGTACTTC. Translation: CATSLDVVETQYF.

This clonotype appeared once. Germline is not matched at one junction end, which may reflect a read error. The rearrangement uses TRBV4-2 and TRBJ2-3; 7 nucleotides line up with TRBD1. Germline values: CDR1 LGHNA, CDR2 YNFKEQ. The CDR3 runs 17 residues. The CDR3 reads CVSNQFLDRLGTDTQYF. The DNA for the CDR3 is TGTGTCAGCAACCAGTTCCTGGACAGGCTAGGCACAGATACGCAGTATTTT.

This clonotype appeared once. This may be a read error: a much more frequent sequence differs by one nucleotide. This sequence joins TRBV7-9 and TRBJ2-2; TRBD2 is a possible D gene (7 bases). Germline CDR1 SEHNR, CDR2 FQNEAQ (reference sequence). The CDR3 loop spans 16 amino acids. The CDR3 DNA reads TGTACCAGCAGCCCCCGTAGGGGGGGTAGCACCGGGGAGCTGTTTTTT. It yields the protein CTSSPRRGGSTGELFF.

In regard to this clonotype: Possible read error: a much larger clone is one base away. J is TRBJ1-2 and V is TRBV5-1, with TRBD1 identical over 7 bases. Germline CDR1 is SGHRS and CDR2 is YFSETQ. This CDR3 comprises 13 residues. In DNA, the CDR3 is TGCGCCAGCAGCCAGGGACAGAGTTATGACTACACCTTC. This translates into CASSQGQSYDYTF.

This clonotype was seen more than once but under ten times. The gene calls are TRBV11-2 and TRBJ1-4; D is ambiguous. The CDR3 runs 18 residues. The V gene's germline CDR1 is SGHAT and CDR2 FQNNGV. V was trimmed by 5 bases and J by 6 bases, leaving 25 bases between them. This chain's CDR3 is CASSQPVWEQRLDEKLFF. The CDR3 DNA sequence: TGTGCCAGCAGCCAACCCGTTTGGGAACAGAGGCTTGATGAAAAACTGTTTTTT.

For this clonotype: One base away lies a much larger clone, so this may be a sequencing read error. The CDR3 nucleotides are TGTGCCAGCAGCTTAAGGAGAGGGGACATCCGTTCTACCTACGAGCAGTACTTC. Protein: CASSLRRGDIRSTYEQYF. This rearrangement joins TRBV7-9 to TRBJ2-7; the D gene is possibly TRBD1 (6 bases). V lost 2 bases and J lost 2, with 22 bases in between. This CDR3 is 18 amino acids long. Germline CDR1 reads SEHNR; CDR2 reads FQNEAQ (reference sequence).

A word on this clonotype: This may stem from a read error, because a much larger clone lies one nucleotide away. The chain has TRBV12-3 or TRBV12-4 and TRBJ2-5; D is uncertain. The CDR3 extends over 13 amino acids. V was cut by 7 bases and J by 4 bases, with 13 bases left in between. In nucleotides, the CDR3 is TGTGCCAGCAATGTCGGGCAAGTAGAGACCCAGTACTTC. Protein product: CASNVGQVETQYF.

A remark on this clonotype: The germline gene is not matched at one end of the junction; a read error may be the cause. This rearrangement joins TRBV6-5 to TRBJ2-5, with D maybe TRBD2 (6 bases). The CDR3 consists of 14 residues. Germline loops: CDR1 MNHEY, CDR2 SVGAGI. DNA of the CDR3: TGTGCCGGCACCCTCCTGGAGGGCGGCGAGACCCACTACTTC. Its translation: CAGTLLEGGETHYF.

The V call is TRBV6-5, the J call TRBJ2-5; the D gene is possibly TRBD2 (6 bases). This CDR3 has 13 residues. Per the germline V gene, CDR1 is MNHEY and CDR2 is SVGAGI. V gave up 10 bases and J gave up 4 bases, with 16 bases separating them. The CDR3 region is CAITPTRGETQYF. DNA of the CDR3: TGTGCCATCACACCGACTAGGGGAGAGACCCAGTACTTC.

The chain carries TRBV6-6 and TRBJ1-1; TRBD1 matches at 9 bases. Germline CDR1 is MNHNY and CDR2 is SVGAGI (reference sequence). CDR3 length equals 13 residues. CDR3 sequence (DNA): TGTAACAGCCTACAGGGGGCGAGGGCTGAAGCTTTCTTT. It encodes CNSLQGARAEAFF.